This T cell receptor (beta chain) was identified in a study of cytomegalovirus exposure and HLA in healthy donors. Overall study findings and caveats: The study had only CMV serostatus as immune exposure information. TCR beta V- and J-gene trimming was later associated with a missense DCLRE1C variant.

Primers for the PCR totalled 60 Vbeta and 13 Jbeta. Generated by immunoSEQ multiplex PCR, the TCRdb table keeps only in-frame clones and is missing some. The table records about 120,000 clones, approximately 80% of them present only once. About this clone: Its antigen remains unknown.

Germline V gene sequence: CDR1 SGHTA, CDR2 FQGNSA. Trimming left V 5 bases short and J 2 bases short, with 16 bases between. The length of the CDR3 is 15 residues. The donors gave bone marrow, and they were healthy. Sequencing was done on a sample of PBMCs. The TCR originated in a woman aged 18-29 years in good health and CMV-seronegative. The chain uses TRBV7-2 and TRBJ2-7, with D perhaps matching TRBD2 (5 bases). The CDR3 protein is CASSPTSGSPYEQYF. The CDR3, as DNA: TGTGCCAGCAGCCCAACCAGCGGCAGCCCCTACGAGCAGTACTTC.